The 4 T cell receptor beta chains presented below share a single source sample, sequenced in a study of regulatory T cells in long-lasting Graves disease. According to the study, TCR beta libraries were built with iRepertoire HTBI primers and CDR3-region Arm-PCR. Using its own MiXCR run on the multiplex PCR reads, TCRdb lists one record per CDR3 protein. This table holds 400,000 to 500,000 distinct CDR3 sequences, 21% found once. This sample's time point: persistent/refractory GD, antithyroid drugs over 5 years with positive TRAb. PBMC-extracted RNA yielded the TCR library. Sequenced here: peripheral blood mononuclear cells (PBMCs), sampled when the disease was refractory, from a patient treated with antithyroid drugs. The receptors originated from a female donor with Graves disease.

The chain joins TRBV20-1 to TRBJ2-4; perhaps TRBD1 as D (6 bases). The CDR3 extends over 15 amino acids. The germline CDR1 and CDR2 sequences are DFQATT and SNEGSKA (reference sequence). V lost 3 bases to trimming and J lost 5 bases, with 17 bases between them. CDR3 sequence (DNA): TGCAGTGCTAGGTCACAGGGCGCGGCGCAAAACATTCAGTACTTC. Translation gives CSARSQGAAQNIQYF.

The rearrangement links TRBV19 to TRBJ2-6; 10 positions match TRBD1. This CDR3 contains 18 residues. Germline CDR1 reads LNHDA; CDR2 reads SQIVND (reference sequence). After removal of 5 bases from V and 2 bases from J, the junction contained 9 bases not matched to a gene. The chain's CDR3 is CASSETDRGFAGANVLTF. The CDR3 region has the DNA TGTGCCAGTAGTGAAACGGACAGGGGGTTTGCTGGGGCCAACGTCCTGACTTTC.

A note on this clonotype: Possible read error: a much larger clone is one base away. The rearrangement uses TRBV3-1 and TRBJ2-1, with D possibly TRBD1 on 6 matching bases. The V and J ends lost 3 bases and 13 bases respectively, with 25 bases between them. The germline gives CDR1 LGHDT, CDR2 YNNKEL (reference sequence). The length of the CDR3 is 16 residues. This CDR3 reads CASSHGKTGPQETQFF. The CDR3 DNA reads TGTGCCAGCAGCCACGGAAAGACAGGACCCCAAGAGACCCAGTTCTTC.

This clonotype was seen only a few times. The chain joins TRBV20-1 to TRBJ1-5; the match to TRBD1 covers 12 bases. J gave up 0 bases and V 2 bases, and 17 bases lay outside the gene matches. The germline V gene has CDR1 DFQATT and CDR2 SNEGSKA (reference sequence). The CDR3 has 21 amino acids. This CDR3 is CSARYGGHGTGGAASNQPQHF. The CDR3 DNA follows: TGCAGTGCTAGATATGGTGGTCACGGGACAGGGGGCGCGGCTAGCAATCAGCCCCAGCATTTT.